This TCR beta chain was observed in a study of OX40 agonist ivuxolimab in advanced cancers. Study background: The dose of intravenous ivuxolimab that patients received every 2 weeks ranged from 0.01 to 10 mg/kg. Patients enrolled in dose escalation were diagnosed with hepatocellular carcinoma, melanoma, renal cell or head and neck cancer. Two patients with cutaneous melanoma and one with hepatocellular carcinoma, three in total, showed partial responses.

Study-level findings and limits: There were, on average, more expanded clones in CD8+ T cells than in CD4+.

V was pared by 2 bases and J by 1 base, with 0 bases of the junction left unmatched. This CDR3 is built from 14 residues. Germline CDR1 reads SGHTA; CDR2 reads FQGNSA. In the case of this clone: Its antigen remains unidentified.

Profiling relied on immunoSEQ multiplex PCR, and the TCRdb table lists in-frame clones only, not all of them. Found here are some 100,000 clones, around 84% of them singletons; the top ten hold 0.95% to 1.2%. This chain connects TRBV7-2 to TRBJ2-3; 7 bases are a match to TRBD2. The material was CD4+ or CD8+ T cells sorted from blood, obtained in a trial of the OX40 agonist ivuxolimab. The receptor was derived from an adult with an advanced solid tumor such as melanoma, head and neck, liver or kidney cancer. For the CDR3, the DNA is TGTGCCAGCAGCTTACGGGGGGGCACAGATACGCAGTATTTT. It codes for CASSLRGGTDTQYF.